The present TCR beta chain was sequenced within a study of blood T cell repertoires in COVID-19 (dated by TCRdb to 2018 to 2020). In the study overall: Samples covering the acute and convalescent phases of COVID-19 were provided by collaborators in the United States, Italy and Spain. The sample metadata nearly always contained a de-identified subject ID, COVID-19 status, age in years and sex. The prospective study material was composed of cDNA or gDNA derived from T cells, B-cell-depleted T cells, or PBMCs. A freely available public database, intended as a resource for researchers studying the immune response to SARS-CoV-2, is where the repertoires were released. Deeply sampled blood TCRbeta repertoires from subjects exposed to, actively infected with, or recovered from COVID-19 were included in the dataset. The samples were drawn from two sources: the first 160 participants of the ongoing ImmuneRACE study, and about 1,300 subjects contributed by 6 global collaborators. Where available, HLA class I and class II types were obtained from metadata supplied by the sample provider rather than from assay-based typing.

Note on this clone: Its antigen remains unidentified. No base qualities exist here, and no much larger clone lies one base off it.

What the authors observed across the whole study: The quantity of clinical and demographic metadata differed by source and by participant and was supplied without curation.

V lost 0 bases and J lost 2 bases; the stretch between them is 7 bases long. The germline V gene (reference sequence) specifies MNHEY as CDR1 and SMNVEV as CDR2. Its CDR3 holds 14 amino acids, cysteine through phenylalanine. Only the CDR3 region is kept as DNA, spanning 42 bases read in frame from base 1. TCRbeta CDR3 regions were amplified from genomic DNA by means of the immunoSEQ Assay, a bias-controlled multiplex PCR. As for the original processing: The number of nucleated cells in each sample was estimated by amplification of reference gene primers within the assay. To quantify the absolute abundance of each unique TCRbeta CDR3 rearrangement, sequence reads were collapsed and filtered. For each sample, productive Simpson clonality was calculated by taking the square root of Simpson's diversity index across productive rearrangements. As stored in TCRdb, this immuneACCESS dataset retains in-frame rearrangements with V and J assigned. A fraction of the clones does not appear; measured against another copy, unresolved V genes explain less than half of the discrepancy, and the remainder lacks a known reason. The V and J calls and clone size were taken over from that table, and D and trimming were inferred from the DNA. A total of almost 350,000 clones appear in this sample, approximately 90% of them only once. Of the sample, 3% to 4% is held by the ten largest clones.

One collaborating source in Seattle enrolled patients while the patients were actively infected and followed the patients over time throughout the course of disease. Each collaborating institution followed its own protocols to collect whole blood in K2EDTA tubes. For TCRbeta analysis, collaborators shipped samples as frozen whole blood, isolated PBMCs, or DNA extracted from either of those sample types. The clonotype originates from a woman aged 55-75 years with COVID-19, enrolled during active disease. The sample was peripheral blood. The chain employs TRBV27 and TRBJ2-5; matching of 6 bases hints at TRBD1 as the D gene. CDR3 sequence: CASSLSGTQETQYF. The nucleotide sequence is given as TGTGCCAGCAGTTTATCGGGGACACAAGAGACCCAGTACTTC.